This T cell receptor beta chain was recovered during a study of blood T cell repertoires in COVID-19. Across the whole study: COVID-19 samples, acute and convalescent, were from the United States, Italy and Spain. PBMCs, B-cell-depleted T cells, or T cells were the source of the cDNA or gDNA that made up the material.

Trimming took 6 bases from V and 5 from J, leaving 10 bases between them. This CDR3 is 13 amino acids long. CDR1 and CDR2 (germline): MGHDK, SYGVNS. Authors' analysis steps: Amplification of reference gene primers was used by the study to estimate nucleated cell counts. Sequencing used immunoSEQ multiplex PCR; TCRdb keeps in-frame clones, though not all of them. V and J calls and clone size are as listed in that table; D and trimming were resolved from the DNA. This sample yields roughly 150,000 clones, of which over 70% are seen a single time; 9.1% belongs to the top ten. The chain links TRBV25-1 to TRBJ2-2, with D perhaps matching TRBD1 (6 bases). The sequencing input was peripheral blood. This clonotype was sampled from a woman older than 75 with active or convalescent COVID-19. CDR3 DNA: TGTGCCAGCAGCCTTACAGGGACCGGGGAGCTGTTTTTT. Its translation: CASSLTGTGELFF.